Listed here are 23 T cell receptor beta chains from one sample, sequenced in a study of vaccination and CD4 T cells after COVID-19. TCRdb redid the calling of the PCR reads with MiXCR, one entry per CDR3 protein. The table has about 30,000 distinct CDR3 sequences, roughly 50% seen once. Time point indicated: late sampling 161 to 241 days after vaccination in three convalescent patients. This specimen was CD4+ T cells from blood, taken about 7 months after SARS-CoV-2 vaccination. Receptors were obtained from a human donor who had recovered from COVID-19.

This clonotype has more than one count but fewer than ten. CDR3 nucleotides: TGCAGTGCTAGAGCAACAGGGGGGTTGAATACCGGGGAGCTGTTTTTT. Translating it yields CSARATGGLNTGELFF. V and J are TRBV20-1 and TRBJ2-2; 8 nucleotides line up with TRBD1. Germline V gene data show CDR1 as DFQATT and CDR2 as SNEGSKA (reference sequence). This CDR3 spans 16 amino acids. The V and J ends lost 1 base and 5 bases, in that order; junction bases with no gene match: 9.

The V and J genes are TRBV20-1 and TRBJ2-1, with D unresolved. Germline assignment: CDR1 DFQATT and CDR2 SNEGSKA (reference sequence). V was shortened by 3 bases and J by 0 bases, with 6 bases between the two germline ends. The CDR3 contains 13 residues. The CDR3 loop is CSASRSSYNEQFF. DNA of the CDR3: TGCAGTGCTAGCAGGAGCTCCTACAATGAGCAGTTCTTC.

The chain links TRBV19 to TRBJ1-2; TRBD1 might be the D (6 bases). CDR1 is LNHDA and CDR2 is SQIVND in the germline V gene (reference sequence). The CDR3 covers 15 residues. Trimming took off 6 bases at V and 0 bases at J, with 14 bases between the two ends. Here the CDR3 reads CASRSGGRSNYGYTF. CDR3 nucleotides: TGTGCCAGTAGGAGCGGGGGGCGATCTAACTATGGCTACACCTTC.

The rearrangement joins TRBV27 to TRBJ2-1; D call uncertain. This CDR3 comprises 11 residues. CDR1 is MNHEY, CDR2 SMNVEV, per germline (reference sequence). Trimming cost V 5 bases and J 4 bases, with 3 bases left between them. CDR3 protein: CASSDYNEQFF. CDR3 DNA sequence: TGTGCCAGCAGTGATTACAATGAGCAGTTCTTC.

This rearrangement joins TRBV20-1 to TRBJ2-1; TRBD2 might be the D (5 bases). The CDR3 has 16 residues. Germline V CDR1 and CDR2: DFQATT, SNEGSKA (reference sequence). With 4 bases removed from V and 3 bases from J, the gap between germline ends came to 19 bases. The CDR3, as DNA: TGCAGTGCTAAAACACTAGTGGGGTCTCACTACAATGAGCAGTTCTTC. Residues: CSAKTLVGSHYNEQFF.

This clonotype was counted only a few times. The chain employs TRBV27 and TRBJ1-2; 8 nucleotides line up with TRBD1. Germline V gene data show CDR1 as MNHEY and CDR2 as SMNVEV (reference sequence). V dropped 3 bases and J dropped 6; count of bases not matched to a gene: 9. This CDR3 comprises 15 residues. CDR3 nucleotides: TGTGCCAGCAGTTTCACGACAGGGGCTTTGCATGGCTACACCTTC. Protein sequence: CASSFTTGALHGYTF.

This rearrangement joins TRBV20-1 to TRBJ1-1; D is ambiguous. The V and J ends lost 2 bases and 6 bases respectively, with 4 bases between them. Germline assignment: CDR1 DFQATT and CDR2 SNEGSKA (reference sequence). This CDR3 has 10 amino acids. CDR3 in DNA: TGCAGTGCTAGAACGGCTGAAGCTTTCTTT. Translating it yields CSARTAEAFF.

There are a few counts of this clonotype. This chain joins TRBV7-2 and TRBJ1-1, with a tentative D call TRBD1 (5 bases). The length of the CDR3 is 16 residues. The V end was cut by 2 bases, the J end by 1 base, with 14 bases between. CDR1 and CDR2 from the germline V gene are SGHTA and FQGNSA. Here the CDR3 DNA reads TGTGCCAGCAGCTTATCAGCCGGGGCCGGGAACACTGAAGCTTTCTTT. Protein sequence: CASSLSAGAGNTEAFF.

This sequence joins TRBV6-2 or TRBV6-3 and TRBJ2-3; 7 bases match TRBD1. The CDR3 covers 14 residues. V trimming: 2 bases; J trimming: 4 bases; junction bases outside the gene matches: 3. CDR1 is MNHEY and CDR2 is SVGEGT in the germline V gene. For the CDR3, the DNA is TGTGCCAGCAGTTACGGGACAGTTTCAGATACGCAGTATTTT. It yields the protein CASSYGTVSDTQYF.

The chain employs TRBV27 and TRBJ1-5, with D possibly TRBD1 on 6 matching bases. The germline gives CDR1 MNHEY, CDR2 SMNVEV (reference sequence). The CDR3 consists of 15 residues. V was shortened by 5 bases and J by 1 base, with 12 bases between the two germline ends. CDR3: CASSTGTRSNQPQHF. CDR3 sequence (DNA): TGTGCCAGCAGTACCGGGACAAGAAGCAATCAGCCCCAGCATTTT.

This clonotype was observed a handful of times. The chain employs TRBV7-6 and TRBJ2-1; perhaps TRBD2 as D (5 bases). Trimming stripped 1 base from V and 6 bases from J, with 16 bases between. Germline V gives CDR1 SGHVS, CDR2 FNYEAQ. There are 16 residues in the CDR3. CDR3 coding DNA: TGTGCCAGCAGCTTAGGGTGGCGACTACCGTCCAATGAGCAGTTCTTC. Its protein is CASSLGWRLPSNEQFF.

V is TRBV21-1 and J is TRBJ2-7; the table assigns TRBD2, which was not confirmed against the DNA. TRBV21-1 is annotated as a pseudogene. The CDR3 loop spans 12 amino acids. The CDR3 DNA is TGTGCCAGCATAGGCGGGAGACGGGAGCAGTACTTC. Its translation is CASIGGRREQYF.

This clonotype is a singleton in its sample. CDR3 protein: CAISESGQTYEQYF. The CDR3 coding sequence is TGTGCCATCAGTGAGTCGGGACAGACCTACGAGCAGTACTTC. V and J are TRBV10-3 and TRBJ2-7; 7 bases map to TRBD1. J lost 2 bases, V lost 0 bases, and 1 base had no gene match. The CDR3 length is 14 residues. The germline V gene has CDR1 ENHRY and CDR2 SYGVKD.

This clonotype was seen a handful of times. This sequence joins TRBV7-9 and TRBJ2-3; perhaps TRBD1 as D (6 bases). CDR1 and CDR2 (germline): SEHNR, FQNEAQ (reference sequence). V was shortened by 1 base and J by 0 bases, with 8 bases between the two germline ends. The CDR3 is 15 residues long. CDR3 DNA sequence: TGTGCCAGCAGCTTAGGGACAGCCAGCACAGATACGCAGTATTTT. Protein: CASSLGTASTDTQYF.

In this sample, this clonotype turned up a few times. The CDR3 sequence: CASSPDRLNTEAFF. The CDR3 nucleotides read TGTGCCAGCAGTCCCGACCGATTGAACACTGAAGCTTTCTTT. The gene calls are TRBV27 and TRBJ1-1; no clear D. The V and J ends lost 5 bases and 0 bases respectively, with 10 bases between them. Germline CDR1 and CDR2: MNHEY and SMNVEV (reference sequence). The CDR3 covers 14 residues.

V is TRBV20-1 and J is TRBJ1-2, with D hard to call. The V end lost 3 bases, the J end lost 7 bases, and 18 bases lay between the germline ends. This CDR3 is 14 amino acids long. From germline, CDR1 is DFQATT and CDR2 SNEGSKA (reference sequence). DNA for the CDR3: TGCAGTGCTAGGCCGGGTTCGGAAGACTGTGGCTACACCTTC. Protein product: CSARPGSEDCGYTF.

The chain uses TRBV20-1 and TRBJ2-5; no firm D call. CDR3 length: 13 amino acids. The germline V gene has CDR1 DFQATT and CDR2 SNEGSKA (reference sequence). Trimming took off 4 bases at V and 2 bases at J, with 11 bases between the two ends. Here the CDR3 reads CSAKLGVQETQYF. In DNA, the CDR3 is TGCAGTGCTAAATTGGGCGTTCAAGAGACCCAGTACTTC.

The chain carries TRBV27 and TRBJ2-1, with 8 bases lining up with TRBD2. After removal of 5 bases from V and 8 bases from J, the junction contained 8 bases not matched to a gene. Germline lookup yields CDR1 MNHEY and CDR2 SMNVEV (reference sequence). This CDR3 contains 14 residues. The CDR3 DNA reads TGTGCCAGCAGTGTAGCGGGAAGTCTCCATGAGCAGTTCTTC. This translates into CASSVAGSLHEQFF.

The chain couples TRBV19 to TRBJ2-1, with D uncertain. Germline V CDR1 and CDR2: LNHDA, SQIVND (reference sequence). The length of the CDR3 is 15 residues. The germline V and J ends were trimmed by 2 bases and 0 bases, with 8 bases remaining between them. CDR3 sequence: CASSISRASYNEQFF. For the CDR3, the DNA is TGTGCCAGTAGTATATCTAGGGCCTCCTACAATGAGCAGTTCTTC.

The rearrangement uses TRBV7-6 and TRBJ2-5; the match to TRBD1 covers 11 bases. The J segment lost 4 bases and the V segment lost 4 bases, leaving 8 bases of the junction unmatched. The CDR3 runs to 16 residues. Germline V gene sequence: CDR1 SGHVS, CDR2 FNYEAQ. The CDR3 region has the DNA TGTGCCAGCAGCTCGGGGGGACAGGGGGGATCAGAGACCCAGTACTTC. Its translation: CASSSGGQGGSETQYF.

This clonotype counts as medium-sized. The chain links TRBV20-1 to TRBJ1-5; D uncertain. Germline lookup yields CDR1 DFQATT and CDR2 SNEGSKA (reference sequence). This CDR3 is built from 12 residues. V was clipped by 0 bases and J by 5 bases, with 5 bases between them. CDR3 amino acids: CSAREFHQPQHF. The DNA for the CDR3 is TGCAGTGCTAGAGAATTTCATCAGCCCCAGCATTTT.

The DNA of the CDR3 is TGCGCCAGCAGGGACAGGCAGGGGCCAACCTATGGCTACACCTTC. It yields the protein CASRDRQGPTYGYTF. This chain uses TRBV4-1 with TRBJ1-2, with 7 bases that match TRBD1. The germline gives CDR1 MGHRA, CDR2 YSYEKL. Germline trimming cut 6 bases from V and 4 bases from J; bases unmatched to any gene: 11. The CDR3 contains 15 residues.

This chain joins TRBV20-1 and TRBJ2-7; 7 bases match TRBD1. Germline loops: CDR1 DFQATT, CDR2 SNEGSKA (reference sequence). The CDR3 is made up of 13 amino acids. After removal of 6 bases from V and 6 bases from J, the junction contained 11 bases not matched to a gene. CDR3 region: CSATRTGLGEQYF. The CDR3 bases are TGCAGTGCCACTCGGACAGGATTGGGCGAGCAGTACTTC.